This passage covers 14 T cell receptor beta chains from one sample sequenced in a study of cytomegalovirus exposure and HLA in healthy donors (TCRdb year 2017). Library preparation employed the immunoSEQ multiplex PCR assay. The immuneACCESS repertoire file appears here via TCRdb, limited to in-frame rearrangements. These files lack a portion of the clones; in checked studies, under half of the deficit traces to unresolved V genes, and the cause of the others is not known. Within this sample are some 69,000 clones, with around 96% of them counted one time only. The ten largest clones capture around 4.5% of the sample. The sequenced sample consisted of PBMCs. The receptors originated from a young man in good health and CMV-seropositive.

The rearrangement uses TRBV10-2 and TRBJ1-4; TRBD1 agrees at 11 bases. CDR1 is WSHSY, CDR2 SAAADI, per germline. J gave up 8 bases and V 10 bases, and 3 bases lay outside the gene matches. The CDR3 is made up of 12 amino acids. The CDR3 coding sequence is TGCGCCACCGGGACAGGGGGAGAAAAACTGTTTTTT. Translating it yields CATGTGGEKLFF.

The chain uses TRBV28 and TRBJ2-2, with a possible D match to TRBD1 (6 bases). The CDR3 covers 13 residues. With 8 bases removed from V and 7 bases from J, the gap between germline ends came to 14 bases. Germline CDR1 MDHEN, CDR2 SYDVKM. The CDR3 coding sequence is TGTGCCAGCGGAAAGGGGGATTACGGGGAGCTGTTTTTT. Its protein product is CASGKGDYGELFF.

The chain joins TRBV4-2 to TRBJ2-3; the match to TRBD2 covers 9 bases. CDR3 length equals 17 residues. V shed 0 bases, J shed 2 bases, and the junction held 6 bases outside the gene matches. The V gene's germline CDR1 is LGHNA and CDR2 YNFKEQ. The CDR3 DNA reads TGTGCCAGCAGCCAAGACGTAGCGGGGGCCGTCACAGATACGCAGTATTTT. Amino acid sequence: CASSQDVAGAVTDTQYF.

The gene calls are TRBV4-3 and TRBJ2-1; 7 nucleotides line up with TRBD2. The CDR3 runs to 15 residues. V dropped 1 base and J dropped 3; count of bases not matched to a gene: 3. Looked up from germline, CDR1 is LGHNA and CDR2 is YSLEER. The CDR3 DNA is TGCGCCAGCAGCCAAGCACTAGCGTACTACAATGAGCAGTTCTTC. This translates into CASSQALAYYNEQFF.

Only one count was recorded for this clone. The chain carries TRBV28 and TRBJ2-5; TRBD2 agrees at 10 bases. V dropped 6 bases and J dropped 4; count of bases not matched to a gene: 5. Germline loops: CDR1 MDHEN, CDR2 SYDVKM. This CDR3 is built from 14 residues. This chain's CDR3 is CASSSLAGVETQYF. Written as DNA, the CDR3 is TGTGCCAGCAGCTCCCTAGCGGGAGTAGAGACCCAGTACTTC. The variable domain in full, with the rest retrieved from reference TRBV28 and TRBJ2-5, is DVKVTQSSRYLVKRTGEKVFLECVQDMDHENMFWYRQDPGLGLRLIYFSYDVKMKEKGDIPEGYSVSREKKERFSLILESASTNQTSMYLCASSSLAGVETQYFGPGTRLLVL.

The genes are TRBV11-2 and TRBJ2-7, with D tentatively TRBD1 (6 bases). V lost 3 bases and J lost 2, with 20 bases in between. The CDR3 sequence is 17 residues long. The germline V gene encodes CDR1 SGHAT and CDR2 FQNNGV. CDR3 loop: CASSFARDNSNTYEQYF. CDR3 coding DNA: TGTGCCAGCAGCTTCGCCCGGGACAACTCAAACACCTACGAGCAGTACTTC.

The chain employs TRBV7-9 and TRBJ1-1; D possibly corresponds to TRBD1 (6 bases). Germline CDR1 and CDR2: SEHNR and FQNEAQ (reference sequence). The CDR3 runs 17 residues. Trimming stripped 2 bases from V and 5 bases from J, with 21 bases between. CDR3 region: CASSLRGSGSSETEAFF. The CDR3 nucleotides are TGTGCCAGCAGCTTAAGGGGGAGTGGGTCATCCGAAACTGAAGCTTTCTTT.

This chain links TRBV6-6 with TRBJ1-1; D remains ambiguous. The CDR3 contains 14 residues. The germline CDR1 and CDR2 sequences are MNHNY and SVGAGI (reference sequence). Trimming left V 7 bases short and J 1 base short, with 13 bases between. The CDR3 bases are TGTGCCAGCATGAGGCAGGAGGGGAACACTGAAGCTTTCTTT. Amino acid sequence: CASMRQEGNTEAFF.

V usage is TRBV9 and J usage is TRBJ1-3, with a weak D call TRBD1 (6 bases). CDR1 is SGDLS and CDR2 is YYNGEE in the germline V gene. V was shortened by 0 bases and J by 8 bases, with 9 bases between the two germline ends. The CDR3 has 13 amino acids. DNA of the CDR3: TGTGCCAGCAGCGTAGTAGGGGGGGACACCATATATTTT. Encoded protein: CASSVVGGDTIYF.

The chain links TRBV30 to TRBJ2-5; D perhaps matches TRBD1 (5 bases). The germline V gene encodes CDR1 GTSNPN and CDR2 SVGIG (reference sequence). V was trimmed by 4 bases and J by 5 bases, leaving 8 bases between them. This CDR3 is built from 11 residues. DNA of the CDR3: TGTGCCTGGACAGGGTGGGAGACCCAGTACTTC. Encoded protein: CAWTGWETQYF.

This sequence joins TRBV29-1 and TRBJ1-2, with TRBD1 as a possible D gene (6 bases). Per the germline V gene, CDR1 is SQVTM and CDR2 is ANQGSEA. The CDR3 is 16 residues long. Deletions cut 4 bases from V and 3 bases from J, with 21 bases between. CDR3 bases: TGCAGCGTTGGTCGACAGGCCCAGGCCGTGGACTATGGCTACACCTTC. Residues: CSVGRQAQAVDYGYTF.

The V and J genes are TRBV27 and TRBJ1-4, with a possible D match to TRBD1 (5 bases). V was shortened by 3 bases and J by 10 bases, with 6 bases between the two germline ends. Germline assignment: CDR1 MNHEY and CDR2 SMNVEV (reference sequence). This CDR3 is built from 11 residues. Here the CDR3 DNA reads TGTGCCAGCAGTTTCGGGGGAAAACTGTTTTTT. Encoded protein: CASSFGGKLFF.

This clone was recorded only once. The genes are TRBV11-3 and TRBJ2-5; TRBD1 aligns across 10 bases. The CDR3 contains 14 residues. Germline V gene sequence: CDR1 SGHNT, CDR2 YENEEA. After removal of 7 bases from V and 2 bases from J, the junction contained 4 bases not matched to a gene. In DNA form, the CDR3 reads TGTGCCAGCAAGGGGACAGGGGATCAAGAGACCCAGTACTTC. Protein sequence: CASKGTGDQETQYF.

The chain carries TRBV7-8 and TRBJ1-1; D remains ambiguous. The CDR3 runs to 18 residues. The V and J ends lost 5 bases and 0 bases respectively, with 22 bases between them. CDR1 and CDR2 (germline): SGHVS, FQNEAQ. The CDR3 sequence: CASSAPFPGPPMNTEAFF. CDR3 bases: TGTGCCAGCAGCGCACCCTTCCCCGGTCCGCCTATGAACACTGAAGCTTTCTTT.